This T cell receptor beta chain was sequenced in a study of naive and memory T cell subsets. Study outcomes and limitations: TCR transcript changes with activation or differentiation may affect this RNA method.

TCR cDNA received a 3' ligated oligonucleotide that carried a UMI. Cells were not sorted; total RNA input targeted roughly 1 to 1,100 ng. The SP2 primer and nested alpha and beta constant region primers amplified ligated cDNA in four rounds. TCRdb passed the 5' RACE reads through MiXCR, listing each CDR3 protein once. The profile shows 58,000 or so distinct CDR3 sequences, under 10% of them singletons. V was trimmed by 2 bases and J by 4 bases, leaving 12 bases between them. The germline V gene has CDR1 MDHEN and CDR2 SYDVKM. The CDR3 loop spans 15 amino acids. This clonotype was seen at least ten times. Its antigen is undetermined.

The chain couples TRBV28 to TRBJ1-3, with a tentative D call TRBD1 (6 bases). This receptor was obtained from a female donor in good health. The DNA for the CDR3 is TGTGCCAGCAGTTTACCTGGGGGGCTCGGAAACACCATATATTTT. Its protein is CASSLPGGLGNTIYF.